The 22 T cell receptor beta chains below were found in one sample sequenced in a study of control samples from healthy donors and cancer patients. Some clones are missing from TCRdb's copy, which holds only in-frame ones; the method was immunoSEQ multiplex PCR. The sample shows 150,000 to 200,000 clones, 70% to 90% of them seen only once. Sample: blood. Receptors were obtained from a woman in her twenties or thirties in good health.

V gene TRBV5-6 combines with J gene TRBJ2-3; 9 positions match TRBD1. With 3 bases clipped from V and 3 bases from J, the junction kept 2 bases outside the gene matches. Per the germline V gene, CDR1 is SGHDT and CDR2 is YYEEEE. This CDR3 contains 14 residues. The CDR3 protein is CASSSTGGTDTQYF. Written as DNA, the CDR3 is TGTGCCAGCAGCTCGACAGGGGGGACAGATACGCAGTATTTT.

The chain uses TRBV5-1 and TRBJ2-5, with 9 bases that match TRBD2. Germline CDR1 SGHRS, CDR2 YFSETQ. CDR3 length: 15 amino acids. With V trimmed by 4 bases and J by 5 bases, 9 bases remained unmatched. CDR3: CASSAVAGVRETQYF. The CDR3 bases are TGCGCCAGCAGCGCTGTAGCGGGGGTCCGGGAGACCCAGTACTTC.

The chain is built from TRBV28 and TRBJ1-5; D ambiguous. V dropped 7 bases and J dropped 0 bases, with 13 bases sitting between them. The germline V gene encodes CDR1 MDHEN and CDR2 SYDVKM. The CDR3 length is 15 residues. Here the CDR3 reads CASTPTGDSNQPQHF. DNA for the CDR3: TGTGCCAGCACCCCGACGGGTGATAGCAATCAGCCCCAGCATTTT.

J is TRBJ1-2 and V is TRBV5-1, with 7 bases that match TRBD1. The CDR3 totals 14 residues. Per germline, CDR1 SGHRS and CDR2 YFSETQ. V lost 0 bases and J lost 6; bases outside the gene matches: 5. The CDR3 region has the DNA TGCGCCAGCAGCTTGGGTGCAGGGGGAGATGGCTACACCTTC. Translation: CASSLGAGGDGYTF.

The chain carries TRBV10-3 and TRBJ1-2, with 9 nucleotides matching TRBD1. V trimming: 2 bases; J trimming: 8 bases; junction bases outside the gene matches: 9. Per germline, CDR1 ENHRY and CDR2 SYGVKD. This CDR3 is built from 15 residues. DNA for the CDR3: TGTGCCATCAGTGAGCCGGGACAGGGAAGGGAGGGCTACACCTTC. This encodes CAISEPGQGREGYTF.

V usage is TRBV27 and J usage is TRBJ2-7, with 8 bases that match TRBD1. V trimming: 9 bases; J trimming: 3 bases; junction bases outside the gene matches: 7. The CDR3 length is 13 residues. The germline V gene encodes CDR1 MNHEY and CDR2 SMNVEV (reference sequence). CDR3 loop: CASQGAGIYEQYF. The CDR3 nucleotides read TGTGCCAGTCAGGGGGCGGGAATCTACGAGCAGTACTTC.

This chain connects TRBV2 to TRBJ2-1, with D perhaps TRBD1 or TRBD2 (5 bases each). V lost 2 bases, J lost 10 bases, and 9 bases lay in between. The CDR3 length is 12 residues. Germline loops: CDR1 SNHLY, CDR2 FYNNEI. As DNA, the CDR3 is TGTGCCAGCAGTGAATGGGGACGCGAGCAGTTCTTC. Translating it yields CASSEWGREQFF.

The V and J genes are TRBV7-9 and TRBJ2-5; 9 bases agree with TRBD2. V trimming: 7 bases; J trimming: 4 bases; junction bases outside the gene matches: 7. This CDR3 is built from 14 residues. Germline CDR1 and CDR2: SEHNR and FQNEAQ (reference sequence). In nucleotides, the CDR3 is TGTGCCAGCACCCCGAAAGCGGGGGGAGAGACCCAGTACTTC. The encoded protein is CASTPKAGGETQYF.

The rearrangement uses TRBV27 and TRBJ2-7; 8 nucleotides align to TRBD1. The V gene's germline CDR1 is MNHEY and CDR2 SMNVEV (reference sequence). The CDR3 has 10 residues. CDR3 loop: CASRKDREDV. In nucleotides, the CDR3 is TGTGCCAGCAGGAAGGACAGGGAGGACGTC.

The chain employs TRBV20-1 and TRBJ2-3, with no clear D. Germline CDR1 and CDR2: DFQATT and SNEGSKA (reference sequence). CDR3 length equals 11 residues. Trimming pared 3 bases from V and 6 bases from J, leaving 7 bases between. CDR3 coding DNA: TGCAGTGCTAGGACTTGGGATACGCAGTATTTT. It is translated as CSARTWDTQYF.

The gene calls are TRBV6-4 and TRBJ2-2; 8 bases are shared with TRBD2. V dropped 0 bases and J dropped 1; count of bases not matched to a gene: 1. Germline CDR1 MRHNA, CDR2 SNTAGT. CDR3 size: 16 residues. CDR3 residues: CASSDSSGGNTGELFF. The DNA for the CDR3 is TGTGCCAGCAGTGACTCCAGCGGGGGGAACACCGGGGAGCTGTTTTTT.

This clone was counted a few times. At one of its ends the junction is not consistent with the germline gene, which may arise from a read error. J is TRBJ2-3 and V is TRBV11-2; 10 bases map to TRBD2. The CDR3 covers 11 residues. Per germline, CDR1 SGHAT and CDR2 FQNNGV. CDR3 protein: CASSQGLAAGF. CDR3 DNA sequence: TGTGCCAGCAGCCAAGGACTAGCGGCAGGATTT.

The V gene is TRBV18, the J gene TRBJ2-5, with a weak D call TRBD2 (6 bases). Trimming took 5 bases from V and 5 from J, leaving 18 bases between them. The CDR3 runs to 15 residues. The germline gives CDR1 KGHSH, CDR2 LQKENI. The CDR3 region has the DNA TGTGCCAGCTCATTCCCAGCGCGGGATGCGGAGACCCAGTACTTC. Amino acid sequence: CASSFPARDAETQYF. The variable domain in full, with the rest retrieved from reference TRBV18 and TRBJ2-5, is NAGVMQNPRHLVRRRGQEARLRCSPMKGHSHVYWYRQLPEEGLKFMVYLQKENIIDESGMPKERFSAEFPKEGPSILRIQQVVRGDSAAYFCASSFPARDAETQYFGPGTRLLVL.

Written as DNA, the CDR3 is TGTGCCAGCAGCTTAGGGCGGGACGGCGGGGGGACCCAGTACTTC. As protein: CASSLGRDGGGTQYF. V and J are TRBV7-2 and TRBJ2-5, with 7 bases fitting TRBD2. The CDR3 runs to 15 residues. The V segment lost 1 base and the J segment 7 bases; nucleotides outside the gene matches: 9. Germline V gene data show CDR1 as SGHTA and CDR2 as FQGNSA.

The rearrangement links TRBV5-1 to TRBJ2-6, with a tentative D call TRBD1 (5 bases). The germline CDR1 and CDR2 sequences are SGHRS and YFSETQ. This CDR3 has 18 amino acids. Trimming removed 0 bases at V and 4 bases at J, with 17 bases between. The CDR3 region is CASSLGWQGEPGANVLTF. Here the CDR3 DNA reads TGCGCCAGCAGCTTGGGTTGGCAGGGTGAACCCGGGGCCAACGTCCTGACTTTC.

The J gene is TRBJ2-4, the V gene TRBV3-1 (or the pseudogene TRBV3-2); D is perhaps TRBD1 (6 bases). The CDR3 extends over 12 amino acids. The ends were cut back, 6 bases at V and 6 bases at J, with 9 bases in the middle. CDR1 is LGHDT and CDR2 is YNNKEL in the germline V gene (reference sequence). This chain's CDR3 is CASSPRGNIQYF. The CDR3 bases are TGTGCCAGCAGTCCCAGGGGAAACATTCAGTACTTC.

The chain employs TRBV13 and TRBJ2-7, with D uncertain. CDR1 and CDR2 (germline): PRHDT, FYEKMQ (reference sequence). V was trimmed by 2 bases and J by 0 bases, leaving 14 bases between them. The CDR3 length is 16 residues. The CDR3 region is CASSLSSANPSYEQYF. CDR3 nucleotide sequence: TGTGCCAGCAGCTTAAGTTCAGCGAATCCCTCCTACGAGCAGTACTTC.

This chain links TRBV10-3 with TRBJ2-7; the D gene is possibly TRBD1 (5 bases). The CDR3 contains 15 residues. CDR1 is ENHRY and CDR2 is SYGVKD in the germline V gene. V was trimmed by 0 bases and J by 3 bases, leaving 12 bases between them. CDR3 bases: TGTGCCATCAGTGAGTCAGGGGTGTTGGACTACGAGCAGTACTTC. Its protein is CAISESGVLDYEQYF.

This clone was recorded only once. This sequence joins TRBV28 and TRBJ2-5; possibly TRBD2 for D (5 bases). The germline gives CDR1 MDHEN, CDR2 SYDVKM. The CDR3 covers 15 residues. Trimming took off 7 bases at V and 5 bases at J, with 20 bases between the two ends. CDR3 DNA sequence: TGTGCCAGCACCTCAGCGGCTATCGGTGGGGAGACCCAGTACTTC. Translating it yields CASTSAAIGGETQYF. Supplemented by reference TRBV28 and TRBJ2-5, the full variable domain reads DVKVTQSSRYLVKRTGEKVFLECVQDMDHENMFWYRQDPGLGLRLIYFSYDVKMKEKGDIPEGYSVSREKKERFSLILESASTNQTSMYLCASTSAAIGGETQYFGPGTRLLVL.

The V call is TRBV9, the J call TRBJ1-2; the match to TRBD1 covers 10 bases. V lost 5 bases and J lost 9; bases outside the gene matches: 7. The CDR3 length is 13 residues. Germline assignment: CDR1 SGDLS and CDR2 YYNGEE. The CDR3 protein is CASRGTGEHSYTF. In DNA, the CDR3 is TGTGCCAGCAGGGGGACAGGGGAGCATAGCTACACCTTC.

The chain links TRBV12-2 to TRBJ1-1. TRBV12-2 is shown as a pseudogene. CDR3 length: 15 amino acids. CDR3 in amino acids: CASRPPWSGEAEAFF. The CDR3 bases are TGTGCAAGTCGCCCTCCTTGGAGTGGGGAGGCTGAAGCTTTCTTT.

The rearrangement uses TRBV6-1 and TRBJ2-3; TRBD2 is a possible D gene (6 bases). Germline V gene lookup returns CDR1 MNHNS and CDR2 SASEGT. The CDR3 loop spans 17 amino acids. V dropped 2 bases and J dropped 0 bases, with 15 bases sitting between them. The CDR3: CASSETPGLESTDTQYF. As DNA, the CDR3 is TGTGCCAGCAGTGAAACCCCGGGACTGGAAAGCACAGATACGCAGTATTTT.